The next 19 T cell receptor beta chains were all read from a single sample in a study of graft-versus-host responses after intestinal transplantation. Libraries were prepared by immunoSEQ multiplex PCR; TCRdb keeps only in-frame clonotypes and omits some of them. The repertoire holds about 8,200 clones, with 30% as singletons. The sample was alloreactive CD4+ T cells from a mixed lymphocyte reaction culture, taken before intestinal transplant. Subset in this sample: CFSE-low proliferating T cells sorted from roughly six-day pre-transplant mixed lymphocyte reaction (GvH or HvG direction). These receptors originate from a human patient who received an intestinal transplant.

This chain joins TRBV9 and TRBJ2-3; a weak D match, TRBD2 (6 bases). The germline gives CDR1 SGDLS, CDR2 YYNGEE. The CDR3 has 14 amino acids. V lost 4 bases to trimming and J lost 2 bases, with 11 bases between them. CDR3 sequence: CASSFRDFTDTQYF. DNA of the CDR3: TGTGCCAGCAGCTTCCGGGACTTCACAGATACGCAGTATTTT.

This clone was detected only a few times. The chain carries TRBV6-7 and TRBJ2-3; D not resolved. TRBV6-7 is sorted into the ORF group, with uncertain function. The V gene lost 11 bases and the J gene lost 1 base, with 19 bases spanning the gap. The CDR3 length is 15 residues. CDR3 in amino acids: CASERTWVGTDTQYF. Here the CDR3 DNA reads TGTGCCTCGGAGCGAACTTGGGTGGGCACAGATACGCAGTATTTT.

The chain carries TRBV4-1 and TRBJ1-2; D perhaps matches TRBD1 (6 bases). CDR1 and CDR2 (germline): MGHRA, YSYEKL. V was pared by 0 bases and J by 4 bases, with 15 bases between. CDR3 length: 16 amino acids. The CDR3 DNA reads TGCGCCAGCAGCCAAGAAGGGGGGGCCGCGGGCTATGGCTACACCTTC. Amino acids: CASSQEGGAAGYGYTF.

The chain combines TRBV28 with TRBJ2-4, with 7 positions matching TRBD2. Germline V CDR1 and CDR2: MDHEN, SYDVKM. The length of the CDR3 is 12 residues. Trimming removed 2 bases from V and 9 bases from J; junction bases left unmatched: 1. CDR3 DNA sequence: TGTGCCAGCAGTTTAGGCGGGGGCATTCAGTACTTC. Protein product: CASSLGGGIQYF.

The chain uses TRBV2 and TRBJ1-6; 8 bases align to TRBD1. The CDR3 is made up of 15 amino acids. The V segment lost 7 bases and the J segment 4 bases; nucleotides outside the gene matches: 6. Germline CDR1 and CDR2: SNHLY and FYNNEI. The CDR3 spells CASNGQGVYNSPLHF. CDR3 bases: TGTGCCAGCAATGGACAGGGAGTATATAATTCACCCCTCCACTTT.

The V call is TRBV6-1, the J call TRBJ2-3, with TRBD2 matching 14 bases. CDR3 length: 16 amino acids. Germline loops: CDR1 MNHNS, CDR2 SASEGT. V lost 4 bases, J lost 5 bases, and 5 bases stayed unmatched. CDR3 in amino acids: CASSAYGLAGGDTQYF. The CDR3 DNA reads TGTGCCAGCAGTGCTTATGGACTAGCGGGAGGAGATACGCAGTATTTT.

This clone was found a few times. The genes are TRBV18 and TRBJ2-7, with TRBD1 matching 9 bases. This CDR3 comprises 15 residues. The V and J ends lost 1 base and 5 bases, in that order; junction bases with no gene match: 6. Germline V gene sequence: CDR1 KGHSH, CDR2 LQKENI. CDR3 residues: CASSPLGTGGHEQYF. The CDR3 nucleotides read TGTGCCAGCTCACCACTAGGTACAGGGGGCCACGAGCAGTACTTC.

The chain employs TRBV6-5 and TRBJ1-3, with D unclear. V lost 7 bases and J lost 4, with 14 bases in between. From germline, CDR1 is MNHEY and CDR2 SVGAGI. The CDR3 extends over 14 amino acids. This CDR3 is CASNPTVSGNTIYF. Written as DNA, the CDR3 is TGTGCCAGCAACCCTACAGTATCAGGAAACACCATATATTTT.

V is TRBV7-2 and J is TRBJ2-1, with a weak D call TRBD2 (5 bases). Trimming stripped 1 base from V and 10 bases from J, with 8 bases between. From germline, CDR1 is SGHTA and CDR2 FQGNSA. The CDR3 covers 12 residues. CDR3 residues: CASSLVTGEQFF. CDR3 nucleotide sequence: TGTGCCAGCAGCTTAGTAACGGGAGAGCAGTTCTTC.

The DNA for the CDR3 is TGTGCCTGGAGCGCAGGAGGGGACTATGGCTACACCTTC. Its protein is CAWSAGGDYGYTF. The chain links TRBV30 to TRBJ1-2, with D tentatively TRBD1 (5 bases). The CDR3 is made up of 13 amino acids. Germline CDR1 reads GTSNPN; CDR2 reads SVGIG (reference sequence). The V end was cut by 3 bases, the J end by 3 bases, with 11 bases between.

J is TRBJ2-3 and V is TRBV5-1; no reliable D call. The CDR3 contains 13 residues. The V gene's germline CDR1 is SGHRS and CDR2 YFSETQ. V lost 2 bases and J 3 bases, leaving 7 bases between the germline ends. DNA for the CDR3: TGCGCCAGCAGCTTATCCAATACAGATACGCAGTATTTT. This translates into CASSLSNTDTQYF.

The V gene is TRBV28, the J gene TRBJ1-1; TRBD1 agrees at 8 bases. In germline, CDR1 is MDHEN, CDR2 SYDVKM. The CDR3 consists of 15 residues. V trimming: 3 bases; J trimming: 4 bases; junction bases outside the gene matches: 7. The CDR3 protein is CASSFLRGLGTEAFF. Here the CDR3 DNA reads TGTGCCAGCAGTTTTCTCAGGGGGCTGGGCACTGAAGCTTTCTTT. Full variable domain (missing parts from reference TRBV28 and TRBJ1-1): DVKVTQSSRYLVKRTGEKVFLECVQDMDHENMFWYRQDPGLGLRLIYFSYDVKMKEKGDIPEGYSVSREKKERFSLILESASTNQTSMYLCASSFLRGLGTEAFFGQGTRLTVV.

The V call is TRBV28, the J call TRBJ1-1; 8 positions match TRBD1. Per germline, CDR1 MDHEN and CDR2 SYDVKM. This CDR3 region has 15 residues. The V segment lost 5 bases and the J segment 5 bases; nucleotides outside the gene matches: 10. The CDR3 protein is CASSRDRFGKTEAFF. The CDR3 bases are TGTGCCAGCAGTCGGGACAGGTTTGGGAAAACTGAAGCTTTCTTT.

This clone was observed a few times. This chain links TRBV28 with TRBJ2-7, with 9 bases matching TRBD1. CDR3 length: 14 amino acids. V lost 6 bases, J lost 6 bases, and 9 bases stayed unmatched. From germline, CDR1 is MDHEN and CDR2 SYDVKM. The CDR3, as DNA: TGTGCCAGCAGGGAGCCGGGACAGGGAGGCGAGCAGTACTTC. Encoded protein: CASREPGQGGEQYF.

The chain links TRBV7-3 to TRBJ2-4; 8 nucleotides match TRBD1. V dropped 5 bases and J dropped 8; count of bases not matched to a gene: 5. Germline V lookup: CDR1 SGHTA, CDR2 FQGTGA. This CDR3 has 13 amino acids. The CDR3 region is CASSQRQGHIQYF. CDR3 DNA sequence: TGTGCCAGCAGCCAGCGACAGGGGCACATTCAGTACTTC.

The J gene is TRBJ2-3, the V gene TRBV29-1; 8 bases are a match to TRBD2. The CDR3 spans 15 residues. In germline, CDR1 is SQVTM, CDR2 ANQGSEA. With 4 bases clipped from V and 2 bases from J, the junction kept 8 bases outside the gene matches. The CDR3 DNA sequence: TGCAGCGTTGGCCTAGGCGGGGGGTTCACAGATACGCAGTATTTT. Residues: CSVGLGGGFTDTQYF.

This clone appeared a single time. In DNA, the CDR3 is TGTGCCAGCAGCTTAGGACTAGCGGGAACCGATACGCAGTATTTT. It encodes CASSLGLAGTDTQYF. The rearrangement joins TRBV7-6 to TRBJ2-3; 11 bases map to TRBD2. J lost 6 bases, V lost 1 base, and 3 bases had no gene match. Germline V gene data show CDR1 as SGHVS and CDR2 as FNYEAQ. This CDR3 has 15 amino acids.

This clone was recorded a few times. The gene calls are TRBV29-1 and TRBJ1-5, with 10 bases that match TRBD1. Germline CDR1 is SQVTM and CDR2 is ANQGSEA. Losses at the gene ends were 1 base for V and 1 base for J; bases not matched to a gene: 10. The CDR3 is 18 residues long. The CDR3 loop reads CSVEVHKWDRGSNQPQHF. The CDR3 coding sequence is TGCAGCGTTGAAGTGCACAAATGGGACAGGGGAAGCAATCAGCCCCAGCATTTT.

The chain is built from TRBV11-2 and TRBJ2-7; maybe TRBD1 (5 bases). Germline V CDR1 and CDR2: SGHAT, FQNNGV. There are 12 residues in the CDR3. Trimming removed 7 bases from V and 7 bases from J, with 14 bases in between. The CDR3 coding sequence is TGTGCCAGCACCACCTCAGGGCGTGAGCAGTACTTC. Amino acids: CASTTSGREQYF.